These 9 T cell receptor beta chains came from one sample sequenced in a study of T cell responses to AZD1222 COVID-19 vaccine. The method was immunoSEQ multiplex PCR; TCRdb's version includes in-frame clones alone and lacks a portion of them. The sample lists 70,000 to 80,000 clones, 80% seen once, with around 50% in the top ten. The sample in question was peripheral blood, obtained 28 days after the second AZD1222 dose. The source is an adult who received the AZD1222 COVID-19 vaccine.

The chain recombines TRBV9 with TRBJ1-3; 7 bases agree with TRBD1. The germline CDR1 and CDR2 sequences are SGDLS and YYNGEE. The ends lost 0 bases at V and 1 base at J; junction bases unmatched: 7. The CDR3 has 17 residues. This CDR3 reads CASSVGTGGSSGNTIYF. The CDR3 nucleotides read TGTGCCAGCAGCGTAGGGACAGGAGGGTCTTCTGGAAACACCATATATTTT.

The rearrangement joins TRBV18 to TRBJ2-3, with TRBD2 identical over 11 bases. J lost 5 bases, V lost 3 bases, and 7 bases had no gene match. The germline gives CDR1 KGHSH, CDR2 LQKENI. This CDR3 is 16 amino acids long. The CDR3 DNA reads TGTGCCAGCTCACCCCCTATAGCGGGGGGGCGAGATACGCAGTATTTT. This translates into CASSPPIAGGRDTQYF. The variable domain in full, with the rest retrieved from reference TRBV18 and TRBJ2-3, is NAGVMQNPRHLVRRRGQEARLRCSPMKGHSHVYWYRQLPEEGLKFMVYLQKENIIDESGMPKERFSAEFPKEGPSILRIQQVVRGDSAAYFCASSPPIAGGRDTQYFGPGTRLTVL.

This clone was found a few times. The chain couples TRBV5-4 to TRBJ2-5; TRBD1 is a possible D gene (6 bases). V was pared by 7 bases and J by 0 bases, with 16 bases between. The CDR3 sequence is 15 residues long. Germline loops: CDR1 SGHNT, CDR2 YYREEE (reference sequence). The CDR3 spells CASEGGDEYQETQYF. CDR3 nucleotide sequence: TGTGCCAGCGAAGGGGGTGACGAGTACCAAGAGACCCAGTACTTC. The full variable domain, its missing parts supplied by reference TRBV5-4 and TRBJ2-5, is ETGVTQSPTHLIKTRGQQVTLRCSSQSGHNTVSWYQQALGQGPQFIFQYYREEENGRGNFPPRFSGLQFPNYSSELNVNALELDDSALYLCASEGGDEYQETQYFGPGTRLLVL.

This clone was seen more than once but under ten times. The genes are TRBV7-2 and TRBJ2-5, with 7 bases fitting TRBD2. The V gene's germline CDR1 is SGHTA and CDR2 FQGNSA. V lost 5 bases and J lost 5; bases outside the gene matches: 11. The CDR3 spans 15 residues. As DNA, the CDR3 is TGTGCCAGCAGCCAAGGCTACCAAGCGGGGGAGACCCAGTACTTC. The encoded protein is CASSQGYQAGETQYF.

This clone was picked up one time. The chain carries TRBV25-1 and TRBJ2-3; weak D call: TRBD2 (6 bases). V lost 9 bases and J 10 bases, leaving 11 bases between the germline ends. In germline, CDR1 is MGHDK, CDR2 SYGVNS. This CDR3 has 10 amino acids. In nucleotides, the CDR3 is TGTGCCAGGGGACTTGGGGCGCAGTATTTT. Translating it yields CARGLGAQYF.

The gene calls are TRBV14 and TRBJ1-5, with D possibly TRBD1 on 6 matching bases. V was cut by 0 bases and J by 2 bases, with 14 bases left in between. CDR1 and CDR2 (germline): SGHDN, FVKESK. The CDR3 is 17 amino acids. The CDR3: CASSQDSGAWGNQPQHF. CDR3 nucleotides: TGTGCCAGCAGCCAAGACTCGGGGGCATGGGGCAATCAGCCCCAGCATTTT.

The V and J genes are TRBV3-1 (or the pseudogene TRBV3-2) and TRBJ1-2; D is possibly TRBD1 (5 bases). Deletions cut 4 bases from V and 4 bases from J, with 13 bases between. This CDR3 is built from 14 residues. Germline V gives CDR1 LGHDT, CDR2 YNNKEL (reference sequence). In nucleotides, the CDR3 is TGTGCCAGCAGCCCGGGGCGGGGACCCTATGGCTACACCTTC. Protein sequence: CASSPGRGPYGYTF.

The chain uses TRBV27 and TRBJ2-7; TRBD1 or TRBD2 may be the D gene (5 bases each). The CDR3 has 13 amino acids. V was trimmed by 4 bases and J by 7 bases, leaving 14 bases between them. The germline gives CDR1 MNHEY, CDR2 SMNVEV (reference sequence). In DNA, the CDR3 is TGTGCCAGCAGTTGGGGGACCTTCGGGGAGCAGTACTTC. Protein product: CASSWGTFGEQYF.

This rearrangement joins TRBV5-6 to TRBJ2-5; no definite D call. This CDR3 comprises 13 residues. The V end lost 1 base, the J end lost 5 bases, and 9 bases lay between the germline ends. Germline-derived CDR1 and CDR2 are SGHDT and YYEEEE. CDR3 sequence (DNA): TGTGCCAGCAGCTTGTTCCCCGGGGAGACCCAGTACTTC. Residues: CASSLFPGETQYF.